The clone carrying this T cell receptor (beta chain) was seen many times. The sample originates from a study of kidney transplant recipient with SARS-CoV-2 infection. Trimming stripped 1 base from V and 0 bases from J, with 10 bases between. The length of the CDR3 is 15 residues. Germline-derived CDR1 and CDR2 are GTSNPN and SVGIG (reference sequence). TCRdb redid the calling of the reads with MiXCR, one entry per CDR3 protein. This table holds about 250,000 distinct CDR3 sequences, under 35% found once. This chain connects TRBV30 to TRBJ1-3, with TRBD1 as a possible D gene (5 bases). The sample consisted of a blood sample, taken at baseline and on approximately day 120 from a kidney transplant recipient. This receptor was taken from a young adult male patient who had COVID-19 and was a kidney transplant recipient. The T cells may partly be graft donor cells. The CDR3 DNA follows: TGTGCCTGGAGTGCGGGGCCGAACTCTGGAAACACCATATATTTT. The encoded protein is CAWSAGPNSGNTIYF.